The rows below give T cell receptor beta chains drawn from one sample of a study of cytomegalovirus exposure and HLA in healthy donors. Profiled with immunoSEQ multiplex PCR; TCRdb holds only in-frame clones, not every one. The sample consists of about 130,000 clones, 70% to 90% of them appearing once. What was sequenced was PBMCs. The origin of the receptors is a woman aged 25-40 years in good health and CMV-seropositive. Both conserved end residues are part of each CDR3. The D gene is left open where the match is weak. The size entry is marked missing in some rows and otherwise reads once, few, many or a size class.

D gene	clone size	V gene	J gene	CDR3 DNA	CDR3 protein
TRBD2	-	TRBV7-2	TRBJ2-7	TGTGCCAGCAGCTTAATGAGCGGGGGCTCCTACGAGCAGTACTTC	CASSLMSGGSYEQYF
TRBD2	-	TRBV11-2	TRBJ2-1	TGTGCCAGCAGCGCGGCCCCCCGCGGGACTAGAAATAGCTATGAGCAGTTCTTC	CASSAAPRGTRNSYEQFF
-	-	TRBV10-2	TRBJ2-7	TGCGCCAGCAGATCACTTTTTTACGAGCAGTACTTC	CASRSLFYEQYF
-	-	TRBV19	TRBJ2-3	TGTGCCAGCGGAGGAGGCGCAGATACGCAGTATTTT	CASGGGADTQYF
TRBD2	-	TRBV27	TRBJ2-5	TGTGCCAGCAGTCGGCGGGGGAGAATCCAAGAGACCCAGTACTTC	CASSRRGRIQETQYF
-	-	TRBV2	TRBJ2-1	TGTGCCAGCAGTGCGAGCGTTCGAGGGGGATACGAGCAGTTCTTC	CASSASVRGGYEQFF
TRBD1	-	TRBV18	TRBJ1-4	TGTGCCAGCTCACCTAAGCCGGGACAGAGGGAAAAACTGTTTTTT	CASSPKPGQREKLFF
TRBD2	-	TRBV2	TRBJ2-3	TGTGCCAGCAATTCAGCGGGGGGGCCGACAGATACGCAGTATTTT	CASNSAGGPTDTQYF
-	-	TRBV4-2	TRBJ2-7	TGTGCCAGCAGCCAAGTTCCGGGCGAGCAGTACTTC	CASSQVPGEQYF
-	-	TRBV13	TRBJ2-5	TGTGCCAGCAGTGGAACAGGGCAAGAGACCCAGTACTTC	CASSGTGQETQYF
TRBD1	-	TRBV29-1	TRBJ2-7	TGCAGCGCAAAAGCCGGGACAGGGGTTTCCTACGAGCAGTACTTC	CSAKAGTGVSYEQYF
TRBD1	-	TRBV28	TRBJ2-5	TGTGCCAGCAGTCCCCTGGGACAGGGGGGAGCCGAGGCCGAGACCCAGTACTTC	CASSPLGQGGAEAETQYF
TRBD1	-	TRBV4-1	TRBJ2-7	TGCGCCAGCAGCCAACAAACAGGGGGGATTGCCTACGAGCAGTACTTC	CASSQQTGGIAYEQYF
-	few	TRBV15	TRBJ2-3	TGTGCCACCAGCAGAGATGGAGGGGTTACGGATACGCAGTATTTT	CATSRDGGVTDTQYF
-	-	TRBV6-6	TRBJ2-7	TGTGCCAGCAGTGCAAATCCGGGGTTGCCATACGAGCAGTACTTC	CASSANPGLPYEQYF
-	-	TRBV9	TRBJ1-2	TGTGCCAGCAGCGTAGGAGGAGGGGAAGTAGCCTATGGCTACACCTTC	CASSVGGGEVAYGYTF
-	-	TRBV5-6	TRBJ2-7	TGTGCCAGCAGCCTACAGTTGGGGTCTAGCTTACGGGAAGAGCAGTACTTC	CASSLQLGSSLREEQYF
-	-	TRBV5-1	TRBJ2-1	TGCGCCAGCAGCTTGGTTTCAGGTCTAAATGAGCAGTTCTTC	CASSLVSGLNEQFF
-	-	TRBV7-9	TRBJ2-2	TGTGCCAGCAGCTCAACGGGTCTCGGGAACGGGGAGCTGTTTTTT	CASSSTGLGNGELFF
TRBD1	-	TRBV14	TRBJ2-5	TGTGCCAGCAGTCCGGACAGGGGGGATTTCCAAGAGACCCAGTACTTC	CASSPDRGDFQETQYF
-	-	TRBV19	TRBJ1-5	TGTGCCAGGCCCGTCTTAGCAAATCAGCCCCAGCATTTT	CARPVLANQPQHF
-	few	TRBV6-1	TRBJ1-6	TGTGCCAGCAGTGAGGTCGAGGGTAGTAATTCACCCCTCCACTTT	CASSEVEGSNSPLHF
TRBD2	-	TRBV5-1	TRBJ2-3	TGCGCCAGCAGCCCGGGACCGGGGGGACCAGATACGCAGTATTTT	CASSPGPGGPDTQYF
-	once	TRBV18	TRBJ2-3	TGTGCCAGCTCACCACCGACTAGAGCAGATACGCAGTATTTT	CASSPPTRADTQYF
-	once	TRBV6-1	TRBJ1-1	TGTGCCAGCAGTGAAGGACAGGTAATAGACACTGAAGCTTTCTTT	CASSEGQVIDTEAFF
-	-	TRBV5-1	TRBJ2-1	TGCGCCAGCAGCTTGGCGGGGGGCCCTCTTAATGTGCAGTTCTTC	CASSLAGGPLNVQFF
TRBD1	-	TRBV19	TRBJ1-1	TGTGCCAGTAGTATACGCTGGGATGTAGGGGGCGGAAGAGCTTTCTTT	CASSIRWDVGGGRAFF
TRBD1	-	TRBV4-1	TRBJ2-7	TGCGCCAGCAGCAAAACGCAGGGGGCCACCTACGAGCAGTACTTC	CASSKTQGATYEQYF
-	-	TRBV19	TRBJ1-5	TGTGCCAGTAAGACAGGCTCCCATCAGCCCCAGCATTTT	CASKTGSHQPQHF
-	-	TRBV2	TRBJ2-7	TGTGCCAGCCACCAGGGCTGGGCCGAGCAGTACTTC	CASHQGWAEQYF
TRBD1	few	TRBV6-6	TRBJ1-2	TGTGCCAGCAGCCCTACAGGGGCCCATGGCTACACCTTC	CASSPTGAHGYTF
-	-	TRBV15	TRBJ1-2	TGTGCCACCAGCAGAGATCTCGACAGGCGGTATGGCTACACCTTC	CATSRDLDRRYGYTF
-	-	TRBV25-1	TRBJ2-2	TGTGCCAGCAGTGGCCACAGGAACACCGGGGAGCTGTTTTTT	CASSGHRNTGELFF
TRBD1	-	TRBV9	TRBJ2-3	TGTGCCAGCAGCGTGGACAGGGGGCGATTCACAGATACGCAGTATTTT	CASSVDRGRFTDTQYF
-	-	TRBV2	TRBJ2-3	TGTGCCAGCACCCCCCCCCACAGCGGTTGGACAGATACGCAGTATTTT	CASTPPHSGWTDTQYF
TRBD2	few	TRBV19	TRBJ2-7	TGTGCCAGTAGTATAAGGCTAGCGGGAGTCTACGAGCAGTACTTC	CASSIRLAGVYEQYF
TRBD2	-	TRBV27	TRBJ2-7	TGTGCCAGCAGCTCGGGCGGGGGGTTTACCTACGAGCAGTACTTC	CASSSGGGFTYEQYF
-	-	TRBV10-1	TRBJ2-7	TGCGCCAGCGGTACAGATCGCCACGAGCAGTACTTC	CASGTDRHEQYF
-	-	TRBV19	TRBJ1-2	TGTGCCAGTAGCCCCCATACAGGGTACTCCTATGGCTACACCTTC	CASSPHTGYSYGYTF
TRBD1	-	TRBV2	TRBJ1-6	TGTGCCAGCAGTGCGTCGGGACAGGCTAATTCACCCCTCCACTTT	CASSASGQANSPLHF
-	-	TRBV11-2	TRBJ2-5	TGTGCCAGCAGCTTAGCAGGGGCAGAGACCCAGTACTTC	CASSLAGAETQYF